The TCR beta chain described here comes from a study of cytomegalovirus exposure and HLA in healthy donors. As concerns this clone: Its antigen is undetermined.

Amplification used 60 Vbeta primers and 13 Jbeta primers. Method: immunoSEQ multiplex PCR; TCRdb's copy keeps in-frame clones and lacks some. In total, the table holds about 170,000 clones. Study outcomes and limitations: Association of a missense DCLRE1C variant with TCR beta V- and J-gene trimming was reported in a later analysis.

The donors were healthy bone marrow donors. The TCR originated in a woman aged 18-29 years in good health and CMV-seropositive. Sequencing was done on a sample of PBMCs.

CDR3 residues: CASSLDHSYEQYF. The CDR3 DNA is TGCGCCAGCAGCTTGGATCACAGCTACGAGCAGTACTTC. The genes are TRBV5-1 and TRBJ2-7, with D hard to call. In germline, CDR1 is SGHRS, CDR2 YFSETQ. The CDR3 is 13 residues long. V was trimmed by 0 bases and J by 3 bases, leaving 7 bases between them.